The clone carrying this T cell receptor beta chain was seen only a few times. The antigen remains unidentified. This CDR3 spans 15 amino acids. Per the germline V gene, CDR1 is DFQATT and CDR2 is SNEGSKA (reference sequence). Between the trimmed V and J ends, which lost 3 bases and 5 bases, there was a span of 19 bases. This entry belongs to a study of CD8 T cells in ankylosing spondylitis. The study's findings and limits: Clones tied to disease were said to be significantly enriched in matched ankylosing spondylitis synovial fluid. Existing reports had already noted some motif variants in reactive arthritis synovial fluid and blood. Peripheral blood samples showed relatively rare disease-linked clones, and these clones were CD8+. Several highly homologous variants made up a TCR beta motif, and this motif appeared characteristic of ankylosing spondylitis blood.

TCRdb fed the 5' RACE reads into MiXCR, producing one record per CDR3 protein. The table has about 500,000 distinct CDR3 sequences, approximately 5% seen once; the top ten hold under 4.5%. The sequence was obtained from a male donor with ankylosing spondylitis. The chain joins TRBV20-1 to TRBJ1-2, with no clear D. Material: blood, either unsorted or a sorted T cell fraction (not recorded which). CDR3 sequence: CSARPRAKEGYGYTF. The CDR3 DNA reads as TGCAGTGCTAGGCCACGGGCTAAGGAAGGGTATGGCTACACCTTC.